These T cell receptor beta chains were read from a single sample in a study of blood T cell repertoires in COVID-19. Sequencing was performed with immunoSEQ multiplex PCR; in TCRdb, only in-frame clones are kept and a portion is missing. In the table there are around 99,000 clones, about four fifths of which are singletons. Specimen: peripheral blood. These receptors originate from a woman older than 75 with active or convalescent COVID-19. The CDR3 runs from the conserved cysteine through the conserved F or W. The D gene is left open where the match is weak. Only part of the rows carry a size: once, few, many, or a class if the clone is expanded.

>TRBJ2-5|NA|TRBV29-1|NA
CSVEGGAETQYF
TGCAGCGTTGAAGGGGGCGCGGAGACCCAGTACTTC
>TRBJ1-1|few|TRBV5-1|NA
CASSLENRPNTEAFF
TGTGCCAGCAGCTTGGAGAACAGGCCGAACACTGAAGCTTTCTTT
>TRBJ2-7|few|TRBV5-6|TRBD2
CASSPGLAGYYEQYF
TGTGCCAGCAGCCCCGGACTAGCGGGATACTACGAGCAGTACTTC
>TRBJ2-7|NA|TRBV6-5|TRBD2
CASSYGGGSAYEQYF
TGTGCCAGCAGTTACGGCGGGGGTAGTGCCTACGAGCAGTACTTC
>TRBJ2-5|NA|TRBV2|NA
CASRTGGETQYF
TGTGCCAGCAGGACCGGGGGAGAGACCCAGTACTTC
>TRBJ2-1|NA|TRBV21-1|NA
CASSKDTGTSGINEQFF
TGTGCCAGCAGCAAAGACACCGGGACTAGCGGGATAAATGAGCAGTTCTTC
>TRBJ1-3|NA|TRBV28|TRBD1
CASSSTGEGNTIYF
TGTGCCAGCAGTTCCACAGGGGAAGGAAACACCATATATTTT
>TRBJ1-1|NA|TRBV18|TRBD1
CASSTGKNTEAFF
TGTGCCAGCTCGACAGGGAAGAACACTGAAGCTTTCTTT
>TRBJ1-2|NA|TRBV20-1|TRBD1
CSASGTGTDYGYTF
TGCAGTGCAAGTGGGACAGGGACAGACTATGGCTACACCTTC
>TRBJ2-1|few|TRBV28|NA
CASSNKHEQFF
TGTGCCAGCAGTAATAAGCATGAGCAGTTCTTC
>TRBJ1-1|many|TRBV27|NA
CASSSRVWPTEAFF
TGTGCCAGCAGTTCCCGGGTATGGCCCACTGAAGCTTTCTTT
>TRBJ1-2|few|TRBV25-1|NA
CASSEYDYGYTF
TGTGCCAGCAGTGAATACGACTATGGCTACACCTTC
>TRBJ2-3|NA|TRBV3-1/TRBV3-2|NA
CASSFSDRGGGDTQYF
TGTGCCAGCAGCTTCTCGGACCGGGGAGGGGGAGATACGCAGTATTTT
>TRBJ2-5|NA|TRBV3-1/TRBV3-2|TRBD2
CASSQGRLAVQETQYF
TGTGCCAGCAGCCAGGGGAGGCTAGCGGTTCAAGAGACCCAGTACTTC
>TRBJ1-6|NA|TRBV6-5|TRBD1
CASSSGTGRLPLHF
TGTGCCAGCAGTTCAGGGACAGGGAGGCTGCCCCTCCACTTT
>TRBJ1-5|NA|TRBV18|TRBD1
CASSDGQGDSPPQHF
TGTGCCAGCTCCGACGGACAGGGAGACTCTCCGCCCCAGCATTTT
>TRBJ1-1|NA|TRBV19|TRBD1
CASTKPGTANTEAFF
TGTGCCAGTACCAAACCGGGGACAGCGAACACTGAAGCTTTCTTT
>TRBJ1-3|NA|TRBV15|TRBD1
CATSRSEGQRASGNTIYF
TGTGCCACCAGCAGGAGCGAGGGACAGCGGGCCTCTGGAAACACCATATATTTT